This passage covers 30 T cell receptor beta chains from one sample sequenced in a study of human thymus T cells. This table comes from immunoSEQ multiplex PCR, and its TCRdb copy is limited to in-frame clones, with some not included. The table includes 35,000 to 55,000 clones, 94% detected once. Source material: blood. These receptors came from a boy in the first two years of life with a congenital heart defect but otherwise immunologically healthy.

The chain combines TRBV6-6 with TRBJ1-5; a weak D match, TRBD1 (6 bases). The CDR3 is 15 residues long. With 0 bases removed from V and 2 bases from J, the gap between germline ends came to 8 bases. The germline V gene encodes CDR1 MNHNY and CDR2 SVGAGI (reference sequence). CDR3 protein: CASSYSNRGNQPQHF. The CDR3 coding sequence is TGTGCCAGCAGTTACTCGAACAGGGGCAATCAGCCCCAGCATTTT.

This clone was picked up one time. The CDR3: CASSEATAGVGQPQHF. The CDR3 DNA reads as TGTGCCAGCAGTGAAGCAACAGCAGGGGTCGGGCAGCCCCAGCATTTT. V usage is TRBV2 and J usage is TRBJ1-5; D is possibly TRBD1 (6 bases). Germline-derived CDR1 and CDR2 are SNHLY and FYNNEI. The CDR3 totals 16 residues. The V gene lost 0 bases and the J gene lost 7 bases, with 16 bases spanning the gap.

J is TRBJ1-1 and V is TRBV30; 7 bases are a match to TRBD1. This CDR3 spans 10 amino acids. Germline V CDR1 and CDR2: GTSNPN, SVGIG (reference sequence). V shed 3 bases and J 8 bases; nucleotides not matched to a gene: 0. The CDR3 coding sequence is TGTGCCTGGAGCAGGGGGGAAGCTTTCTTT. Its protein is CAWSRGEAFF.

This clone was detected only once. This rearrangement joins TRBV11-2 to TRBJ1-3, with TRBD1 identical over 8 bases. V lost 6 bases and J lost 8; bases outside the gene matches: 6. The CDR3 is 13 amino acids. CDR1 and CDR2 (germline): SGHAT, FQNNGV. The CDR3 DNA follows: TGTGCCAGCAGAGCCGGACAGGGAGACACCATATATTTT. Its protein product is CASRAGQGDTIYF.

The DNA of the CDR3 is TGTGCCTGGAGAAGGTACTCGGCCGGGGAGCTGTTTTTT. It yields the protein CAWRRYSAGELFF. The chain employs TRBV30 and TRBJ2-2; D uncertain. This CDR3 spans 13 amino acids. Germline CDR1 GTSNPN, CDR2 SVGIG (reference sequence). The V and J ends lost 3 bases and 6 bases respectively, with 11 bases between them.

The V gene is TRBV10-3, the J gene TRBJ2-1; D possibly matches TRBD1 or TRBD2 (5 bases each). CDR1 ENHRY and CDR2 SYGVKD come from the germline V gene. The CDR3 is 12 residues long. Trimming left V 4 bases short and J 9 bases short, with 10 bases between. Written as DNA, the CDR3 is TGTGCCATCAGTGCCCGGGGCGGTGAGCAGTTCTTC. The encoded protein is CAISARGGEQFF.

The V call is TRBV9, the J call TRBJ2-7, with TRBD2 matching over 8 bases. The junction had 14 bases not matched to a gene; V was cut back by 4 bases and J by 2 bases. The CDR3 sequence is 17 residues long. Germline CDR1 SGDLS, CDR2 YYNGEE. The CDR3 region has the DNA TGTGCCAGCAGCTTGGGGGGTAGCGGGGTCGGCCCCTACGAGCAGTACTTC. It encodes CASSLGGSGVGPYEQYF.

This sequence joins TRBV19 and TRBJ1-4, with D tentatively TRBD1 (6 bases). The CDR3 is made up of 16 amino acids. V was pared by 4 bases and J by 8 bases, with 20 bases between. Per germline, CDR1 LNHDA and CDR2 SQIVND (reference sequence). The CDR3 nucleotides read TGTGCCAGTAGTACCCGAGGGGGAGGGAGAAGAGAAAAACTGTTTTTT. It specifies CASSTRGGGRREKLFF.

The chain recombines TRBV9 with TRBJ2-3; weak D call: TRBD2 (6 bases). CDR3 length: 15 residues. Germline V gene data show CDR1 as SGDLS and CDR2 as YYNGEE. V lost 0 bases to trimming and J lost 2 bases, with 10 bases between them. The CDR3 bases are TGTGCCAGCAGCGTAGAGGGACTCCCCACAGATACGCAGTATTTT. It yields the protein CASSVEGLPTDTQYF.

V and J are TRBV10-1 and TRBJ2-1, with TRBD1 matching over 7 bases. The CDR3 loop spans 12 amino acids. Germline V gives CDR1 WNHNN, CDR2 SYGVQD (reference sequence). V shed 5 bases and J 9 bases; nucleotides not matched to a gene: 4. CDR3 protein: CASSYSGGEQFF. CDR3 sequence (DNA): TGCGCCAGCAGTTATTCAGGGGGTGAGCAGTTCTTC.

In DNA form, the CDR3 reads TGTGCCAGCAGCTTGGGCAATGAGCAGTTCTTC. Translation gives CASSLGNEQFF. V gene TRBV5-4 combines with J gene TRBJ2-1; D uncertain. Germline lookup yields CDR1 SGHNT and CDR2 YYREEE (reference sequence). The ends were cut back, 0 bases at V and 6 bases at J, with 1 base in the middle. CDR3 size: 11 residues.

The chain uses TRBV6-5 and TRBJ2-5, with TRBD2 identical over 8 bases. Germline-derived CDR1 and CDR2 are MNHEY and SVGAGI. V shed 5 bases and J 2 bases; nucleotides not matched to a gene: 7. The CDR3 has 15 residues. As DNA, the CDR3 is TGTGCCAGCAGTCCTCTAGCGGGTTCGCAAGAGACCCAGTACTTC. As protein: CASSPLAGSQETQYF.

The chain is built from TRBV4-3 and TRBJ1-1, with D maybe TRBD1 (5 bases). Germline V gene data show CDR1 as LGHNA and CDR2 as YSLEER. This CDR3 region has 15 residues. Trimming left V 2 bases short and J 2 bases short, with 12 bases between. CDR3 amino acids: CASSQSRWGNTEAFF. DNA of the CDR3: TGCGCCAGCAGCCAATCCCGGTGGGGCAACACTGAAGCTTTCTTT.

In DNA, the CDR3 is TGTGCCAGCAGCTCCATGGACGGCTACAATGAGCAGTTCTTC. Amino acid sequence: CASSSMDGYNEQFF. The gene calls are TRBV7-9 and TRBJ2-1; D remains unclear. Trimming pared 4 bases from V and 3 bases from J, leaving 10 bases between. The CDR3 extends over 14 amino acids. Germline V gene sequence: CDR1 SEHNR, CDR2 FQNEAQ (reference sequence).

The V and J genes are TRBV10-1 and TRBJ2-7, with 10 bases fitting TRBD2. J gave up 4 bases and V 7 bases, and 13 bases lay outside the gene matches. The CDR3 spans 16 residues. Germline V gene data show CDR1 as WNHNN and CDR2 as SYGVQD (reference sequence). The CDR3 DNA is TGCGCCAGCAACATGGAAGCGGGGGGGATTCCATACGAGCAGTACTTC. This sequence encodes CASNMEAGGIPYEQYF.

V usage is TRBV5-8 and J usage is TRBJ1-5; D is ambiguous. Germline V gene lookup returns CDR1 SGHTS and CDR2 YDEGEE. CDR3 size: 16 residues. V lost 4 bases, J lost 0 bases, and 14 bases lay in between. CDR3 sequence: CASSPEGDRSNQPQHF. The CDR3 bases are TGTGCCAGCAGCCCAGAGGGAGACCGTAGCAATCAGCCCCAGCATTTT.

This clone was observed a single time. V gene TRBV21-1 combines with J gene TRBJ1-2; the DNA was not compared with TRBD1, the D call given in the table. TRBV21-1 is assigned pseudogene status. The CDR3 extends over 15 amino acids. The CDR3 spells CASSKTQGAHYGYTF. As DNA, the CDR3 is TGTGCCAGCAGCAAGACCCAGGGGGCTCACTATGGCTACACCTTC.

V gene TRBV5-1 combines with J gene TRBJ2-5, with 7 bases aligning to TRBD1. There are 14 residues in the CDR3. The V segment lost 4 bases and the J segment 1 base; nucleotides outside the gene matches: 4. Germline values: CDR1 SGHRS, CDR2 YFSETQ. The CDR3, as DNA: TGCGCCAGCAGCCGAGGGACAGCCCAAGAGACCCAGTACTTC. Translation gives CASSRGTAQETQYF.

The chain carries TRBV28 and TRBJ2-7, with D unresolved. Trimming removed 3 bases at V and 3 bases at J, with 9 bases between. The CDR3 consists of 13 residues. Germline V gene sequence: CDR1 MDHEN, CDR2 SYDVKM. The CDR3 protein is CASSFTGYYEQYF. The CDR3 DNA is TGTGCCAGCAGTTTCACCGGTTACTACGAGCAGTACTTC.

V gene TRBV21-1 combines with J gene TRBJ2-6; TRBD1, the table's D call, lacks a check against the DNA. TRBV21-1 counts as a pseudogene. CDR3 size: 18 residues. CDR3 loop: CASSKDRTVKAGANVLTF. CDR3 nucleotide sequence: TGTGCCAGCAGCAAAGACCGGACAGTGAAAGCCGGGGCCAACGTCCTGACTTTC.

This clone was recorded a few times. J is TRBJ1-6 and V is TRBV6-5; D is ambiguous. Trimming removed 5 bases from V and 6 bases from J, with 14 bases in between. The CDR3 is 15 residues long. Germline CDR1 MNHEY, CDR2 SVGAGI. Written as DNA, the CDR3 is TGTGCCAGCAGTCATCGAAGAGGTGGTAATTCACCCCTCCACTTT. Its protein product is CASSHRRGGNSPLHF.

This clone was detected once. The chain's CDR3 is CATGGTGGPTGELFF. The CDR3 nucleotides are TGTGCCACTGGGGGGACAGGGGGCCCTACCGGGGAGCTGTTTTTT. The chain links TRBV2 to TRBJ2-2; 12 bases are shared with TRBD1. Trimming removed 10 bases from V and 5 bases from J; junction bases left unmatched: 8. Germline CDR1 reads SNHLY; CDR2 reads FYNNEI. The CDR3 loop spans 15 amino acids.

The genes are TRBV5-5 and TRBJ2-7; possible D gene TRBD2, 5 bases. Germline CDR1 reads SGHKS; CDR2 reads YYEKEE (reference sequence). V was clipped by 4 bases and J by 0 bases, with 11 bases between them. The CDR3 is 14 residues long. Here the CDR3 DNA reads TGTGCCAGCAGCCCCGGACTGAGCTCCTACGAGCAGTACTTC. It specifies CASSPGLSSYEQYF.

The chain employs TRBV4-3 and TRBJ2-7; TRBD2 aligns across 10 bases. The CDR3 has 14 residues. CDR1 and CDR2 from the germline V gene are LGHNA and YSLEER. Unmatched junction bases numbered 3, after V lost 1 base and J lost 6 bases. The CDR3 sequence: CASSQVQRGGEQYF. In nucleotides, the CDR3 is TGCGCCAGCAGCCAAGTCCAGCGGGGGGGCGAGCAGTACTTC.

The V call is TRBV7-8, the J call TRBJ2-7, with D possibly TRBD1 on 6 matching bases. There are 15 residues in the CDR3. The germline V and J ends were trimmed by 1 base and 6 bases, with 16 bases remaining between them. In germline, CDR1 is SGHVS, CDR2 FQNEAQ. In nucleotides, the CDR3 is TGTGCCAGCAGCTTAGGGGGCCAGGGGCGCAGCGAGCAGTACTTC. Its protein product is CASSLGGQGRSEQYF.

The chain is built from TRBV10-2 and TRBJ2-1, with TRBD2 matching 9 bases. Germline trimming cut 7 bases from V and 4 bases from J; bases unmatched to any gene: 8. Germline V gene lookup returns CDR1 WSHSY and CDR2 SAAADI. This CDR3 region has 15 residues. The CDR3 nucleotides are TGCGCCAGCACCGAGAGTAGCGGGGGTTACAATGAGCAGTTCTTC. This gives the protein CASTESSGGYNEQFF.

The rearrangement joins TRBV5-4 to TRBJ1-1; D might be TRBD1 (5 bases). The length of the CDR3 is 13 residues. The V gene's germline CDR1 is SGHNT and CDR2 YYREEE (reference sequence). Trimming pared 4 bases from V and 0 bases from J, leaving 7 bases between. The chain's CDR3 is CASSRTMNTEAFF. As DNA, the CDR3 is TGTGCCAGCAGCAGGACAATGAACACTGAAGCTTTCTTT.

The rearrangement uses TRBV6-5 and TRBJ1-1; D is ambiguous. The CDR3 spans 14 residues. Trimming left V 3 bases short and J 5 bases short, with 13 bases between. Per germline, CDR1 MNHEY and CDR2 SVGAGI. The CDR3 protein is CASSYISVGTEAFF. For the CDR3, the DNA is TGTGCCAGCAGTTATATTTCAGTCGGGACTGAAGCTTTCTTT.

The rearrangement joins TRBV30 to TRBJ2-3; D is tentatively TRBD1 or TRBD2 (5 bases each). V was shortened by 5 bases and J by 2 bases, with 11 bases between the two germline ends. The germline V gene encodes CDR1 GTSNPN and CDR2 SVGIG (reference sequence). This CDR3 is built from 13 residues. Here the CDR3 reads CAWDGGHTDTQYF. The CDR3 DNA reads TGTGCCTGGGATGGGGGTCACACAGATACGCAGTATTTT.

This chain links TRBV10-3 with TRBJ2-7; D tentatively reads TRBD1 or TRBD2 (5 bases each). Germline values: CDR1 ENHRY, CDR2 SYGVKD. V was cut by 0 bases and J by 2 bases, with 14 bases left in between. The length of the CDR3 is 16 residues. The CDR3 loop is CAISESSPGHTYEQYF. In DNA, the CDR3 is TGTGCCATCAGTGAGTCATCCCCGGGGCACACCTACGAGCAGTACTTC.